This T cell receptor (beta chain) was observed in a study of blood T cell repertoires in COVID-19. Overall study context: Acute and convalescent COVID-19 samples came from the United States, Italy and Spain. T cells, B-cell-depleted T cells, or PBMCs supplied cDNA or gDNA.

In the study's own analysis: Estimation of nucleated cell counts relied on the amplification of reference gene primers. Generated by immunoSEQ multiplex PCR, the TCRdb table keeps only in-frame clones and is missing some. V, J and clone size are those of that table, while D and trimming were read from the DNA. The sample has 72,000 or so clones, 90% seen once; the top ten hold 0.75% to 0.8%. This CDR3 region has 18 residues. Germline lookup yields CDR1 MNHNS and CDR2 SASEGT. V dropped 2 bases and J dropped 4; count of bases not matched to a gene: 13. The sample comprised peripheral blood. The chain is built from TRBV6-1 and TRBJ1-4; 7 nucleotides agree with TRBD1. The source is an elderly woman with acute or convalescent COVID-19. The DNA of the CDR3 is TGTGCCAGCAGTGAAAGAGGGTGGGGGACAGCATATAATGAAAAACTGTTTTTT. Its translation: CASSERGWGTAYNEKLFF.